The following is a T cell receptor beta chain sequence with its context. Its antigen remains unidentified. The junction and the germline gene differ at one end; a read error may be behind it. Individual cDNA molecules each received unique molecular identifiers attached to them. TCRdb reprocessed the 5' RACE reads via MiXCR and lists one record per CDR3 protein. This sample has about 70,000 distinct CDR3 sequences, with roughly 5.3% found just once. The data belong to a study of early T cells in non-severe SARS-CoV-2 infection. On the study more broadly: Bulk RNA taken from unsorted whole blood was sequenced, leaving chains unpaired.

The length of the CDR3 is 16 residues. Germline V gene data show CDR1 as LGHDT and CDR2 as YNNKEL (reference sequence). The study's findings and limits: The matching step, a VDJdb search, favored anti-spike CD8 responses and missed private and CD4 specificities.

The genes are TRBV3-1 and TRBJ2-1; possibly TRBD1 or TRBD2 for D (5 bases each). The origin of this receptor is an adult who was a healthcare worker with PCR-confirmed SARS-CoV-2 infection or an uninfected control (not recorded which). The material sequenced was whole blood, taken at baseline. The CDR3 here is CASSQDPRGTYNVQFF. DNA of the CDR3: TGTGCCAGCAGCCAAGATCCGAGGGGAACCTACAATGTGCAGTTCTTC.